The 8 T cell receptor beta chains reported below all come from one sample, sequenced in a study of Ad26.COV2.S vaccination and SARS-CoV-2 variants. The table came from immunoSEQ multiplex PCR; TCRdb's copy has only in-frame clones and leaves some out. The table shows around 340,000 clones, with roughly nine tenths occurring only once. The treatment: some 20 received Ad26.COV2.S at low or high dose, single or two shots; about 5 received placebo; per-sample allocation not given. Samples analyzed were those drawn on day 63 after the first vaccine or placebo injection. Material: peripheral blood, obtained in a trial of Ad26.COV2.S vaccine versus placebo. All receptors derive from a person aged 18-60 years who received the Ad26.COV2.S COVID-19 vaccine or a placebo.

The chain recombines TRBV5-5 with TRBJ2-7, with 14 bases aligning to TRBD2. Trimming at V came to 1 base and at J to 5 bases, leaving 8 bases not matched to a gene. The germline gives CDR1 SGHKS, CDR2 YYEKEE (reference sequence). CDR3 size: 17 residues. The CDR3 coding sequence is TGTGCCAGCAGCTTGAACAGGGGGACTAGCGGGAGTCACGAGCAGTACTTC. This codes for CASSLNRGTSGSHEQYF. The variable domain in full, completed from reference TRBV5-5 and TRBJ2-7, reads DAGVTQSPTHLIKTRGQQVTLRCSPISGHKSVSWYQQVLGQGPQFIFQYYEKEERGRGNFPDRFSARQFPNYSSELNVNALLLGDSALYLCASSLNRGTSGSHEQYFGPGTRLTVT.

This clone has just a few counts. The chain has TRBV12-3 or TRBV12-4 and TRBJ2-7; D is undetermined. Trimming removed 6 bases from V and 3 bases from J, with 6 bases in between. The CDR3 loop spans 11 amino acids. Written as DNA, the CDR3 is TGTGCCAGCAGACAATTCTACGAGCAGTACTTC. Translation: CASRQFYEQYF.

This clone was picked up one time. The chain uses TRBV6-2 or TRBV6-3 and TRBJ1-5; D might be TRBD1 (6 bases). Between the trimmed V and J ends, which lost 5 bases and 5 bases, there was a span of 16 bases. This CDR3 has 15 amino acids. Germline V lookup: CDR1 MNHEY, CDR2 SVGEGT. CDR3 bases: TGTGCCAGCAGTACCGGACAGAAAACATATCAGCCCCAGCATTTT. Amino acid sequence: CASSTGQKTYQPQHF.

As to this clone: Other DNA sequences in the same sample also yield this CDR3. This rearrangement joins TRBV4-3 to TRBJ2-7; 8 bases are shared with TRBD1. V was clipped by 3 bases and J by 2 bases; unmatched bases: 6. Germline V gene data show CDR1 as LGHNA and CDR2 as YSLEER. The CDR3 sequence is 15 residues long. The CDR3 coding sequence is TGCGCCAGCAGCCAGGATAGGACAGGGACCTACGAGCAGTACTTC. Amino acid sequence: CASSQDRTGTYEQYF.

This clone was found once. The V gene is TRBV28, the J gene TRBJ1-1; the D gene is possibly TRBD1 (6 bases). This CDR3 contains 17 residues. CDR1 MDHEN and CDR2 SYDVKM come from the germline V gene. Deletions cut 3 bases from V and 5 bases from J, with 22 bases between. The CDR3 region has the DNA TGTGCCAGCAGTTTCGCGAGGGGTTCGGGGGCGCGGACTGAAGCTTTCTTT. It encodes CASSFARGSGARTEAFF.

V gene TRBV4-1 combines with J gene TRBJ1-1, with D hard to call. Germline V gene lookup returns CDR1 MGHRA and CDR2 YSYEKL. This CDR3 is built from 15 residues. V was clipped by 1 base and J by 0 bases, with 9 bases between them. The CDR3 DNA is TGCGCCAGCAGCCAAGCAGTGAACCTGAACACTGAAGCTTTCTTT. Protein product: CASSQAVNLNTEAFF.

This sequence joins TRBV7-8 and TRBJ1-1; D gene uncertain. CDR3 length: 15 residues. Germline lookup yields CDR1 SGHVS and CDR2 FQNEAQ. V gave up 6 bases and J gave up 4 bases, with 18 bases separating them. The CDR3 loop reads CASSRSVAPVTEAFF. CDR3 coding DNA: TGTGCCAGCAGTCGAAGCGTGGCCCCTGTCACTGAAGCTTTCTTT.

The rearrangement links TRBV9 to TRBJ2-1; perhaps TRBD2 as D (5 bases). The CDR3 loop spans 15 amino acids. The germline V gene has CDR1 SGDLS and CDR2 YYNGEE. V lost 2 bases, J lost 2 bases, and 11 bases lay in between. CDR3 DNA: TGTGCCAGCAGCGTGGCAAGCGGAGCCTACAATGAGCAGTTCTTC. This codes for CASSVASGAYNEQFF.